This T cell receptor (beta chain) was retrieved from a study of blood T cell repertoires in COVID-19. Germline V lookup: CDR1 MNHNY, CDR2 SVGAGI (reference sequence). Germline trimming cut 5 bases from V and 2 bases from J; bases unmatched to any gene: 8. The CDR3 sequence is 16 residues long. The participants were between roughly 18 and 100 years old and came from about two dozen US areas. Self-reported history from a screening survey and questionnaire set each donor's cohort. The recovered donors of Cohort 3 showed two negative PCRs, clearance, or symptom resolution. In the source study's methods: Researchers report that nucleated cell counts were estimated from reference gene primer amplification. The method was immunoSEQ multiplex PCR; TCRdb's version includes in-frame clones alone and lacks a portion of them. That table supplies the V and J calls and clone size; D and trimming were determined from the DNA. Of 260,000 or so clones in the sample, 85% were seen once.

The origin of this receptor is a woman aged 50 to 60 who had recovered from COVID-19. The chain is built from TRBV6-6 and TRBJ1-3; 8 bases are shared with TRBD1. Sequencing was performed on PBMCs or T cells enriched from blood (not recorded which). The CDR3: CASSPSQGATGNTIYF. The CDR3 DNA sequence: TGTGCCAGCAGTCCCAGCCAGGGGGCAACTGGAAACACCATATATTTT.